The rows below give T cell receptor beta chains drawn from one sample of a study of shared clonotypes between healthy human individuals. The table came from immunoSEQ multiplex PCR; TCRdb's copy has only in-frame clones and leaves some out. The sample lists about 450,000 clones, roughly 85% occurring once. Sequencing was carried out using PBMCs. These TCRs come from a woman in her forties in good health. Some clones in this sample may be carry-over from other donors' samples. CDR3s include the opening cysteine and the closing phenylalanine or tryptophan.

J: .
V: TRBV28
CDR3: CASNPTGGSFYEQYF

J: TRBJ2-2
V: TRBV28
CDR3: CASSPGGVYTGELFF

J: TRBJ2-1
V: TRBV18
CDR3: CASSRSGTSGATYNEQFF

J: TRBJ2-5
V: TRBV18
CDR3: CASSSSGEETQYF

J: TRBJ1-1
V: TRBV5-1
CDR3: CASSLEVRDLAFF

J: TRBJ1-2
V: TRBV7-2
CDR3: CASSLPRRGGYGYTF

J: TRBJ2-3
V: TRBV5-6
CDR3: CASSPRRLAGVSTDTQYF

J: TRBJ2-7
V: TRBV6-1
CDR3: CASRGTGLFRYEQYF

J: TRBJ2-2
V: TRBV6-4
CDR3: CASSDSSGHTGELFF

J: TRBJ2-3
V: TRBV5-1
CDR3: CASSLDTDTQYF

J: TRBJ1-4
V: TRBV7-9
CDR3: CASSLGQATKKLFF

J: TRBJ2-7
V: TRBV19
CDR3: CASSARQGSYEQYF

J: TRBJ2-7
V: TRBV6-1
CDR3: CASSEAQGASEQYF

J: TRBJ2-7
V: TRBV11-2
CDR3: CASSLDGEQYF

J: TRBJ2-1
V: TRBV29-1
CDR3: CSVAGGSGVNEQFF

J: TRBJ1-2
V: TRBV4-3
CDR3: CASSQDLGLWGALVFPYGYTF

J: TRBJ1-5
V: TRBV29-1
CDR3: CSVVEQGNQPQHF

J: TRBJ1-4
V: TRBV5-1
CDR3: CASQRDGNEKLFF

J: TRBJ1-3
V: TRBV7-2
CDR3: CASSQTVYGNTIYF

J: TRBJ1-3
V: TRBV11-2
CDR3: CASRSRLGSGNTIYF

J: TRBJ2-7
V: TRBV27
CDR3: CASSLRQPGGYF

J: TRBJ1-3
V: TRBV9
CDR3: CASSVDPLADSGNTIYF

J: TRBJ2-1
V: TRBV5-1
CDR3: CASSLAPGQGSNEQFF

J: TRBJ1-2
V: TRBV7-8
CDR3: CASSPVASWGSGGYTF

J: TRBJ2-1
V: TRBV25-1
CDR3: CASSVAGAGSDEQFF

J: TRBJ2-5
V: TRBV7-6
CDR3: CASSQHQETQYF

J: TRBJ2-1
V: TRBV5-1
CDR3: CASSLTPGLAGAINEQFF

J: TRBJ2-3
V: TRBV5-1
CDR3: CASSLRTGGGTDTQYF

J: TRBJ1-3
V: TRBV25-1
CDR3: CASIPKGAGNTIYF

J: TRBJ2-7
V: TRBV9
CDR3: CASSEGSGSKSYEQYF

J: TRBJ1-5
V: TRBV27
CDR3: CASSPSQGRNQPQHF

J: TRBJ2-1
V: TRBV4-2
CDR3: CASSQRTSANEQFF

J: TRBJ2-5
V: TRBV7-8
CDR3: CASSPRRGKETQYF

J: TRBJ1-4
V: TRBV7-2
CDR3: CASSLALPGQGVEKLFF

J: TRBJ2-4
V: TRBV7-8
CDR3: CASSLAWAQPMRTKNIQYF

J: TRBJ2-3
V: TRBV18
CDR3: CASSGGQITDTQYF

J: TRBJ2-5
V: TRBV4-1
CDR3: CASSQGLAQTRQETQYF

J: TRBJ1-1
V: TRBV5-1
CDR3: CASSLDVNTEAFF

J: TRBJ1-1
V: TRBV6-1
CDR3: CASSEVIRGSAFF

J: TRBJ2-3
V: TRBV27
CDR3: CASSSRGLAGVMYF

J: TRBJ1-2
V: TRBV30
CDR3: CAWSSQANYGYTF

J: TRBJ1-1
V: TRBV18
CDR3: CASSPGTGGTEAFF

J: TRBJ2-1
V: TRBV7-6
CDR3: CASSPAGGGYNEQFF